This T cell receptor (beta chain) was identified during a study of cytomegalovirus exposure and HLA in healthy donors (TCRdb year 2017). The study in broad terms: An earlier analysis of several hundred of the donors reported about 300 Gb of sequence data and 117 million unique TCR beta sequences obtained from roughly 180 million T cells. About 330 gigabases of sequencing data and 70 million to 95 million unique TCR sequences made up an early release that covered roughly 670 HLA-typed donors. Of the roughly 400 genotyped donors, over 70% fell in the genetic ancestry cluster associated with self-reported Caucasian donors. The study aimed to test whether cataloging public T cell receptors could reveal signatures of past pathogen exposure. Using immunosequencing, the study profiled T cell repertoires from around 670 subjects and related those repertoires to cytomegalovirus serostatus. Besides the first cohort of about 730 subjects, a separate validation cohort made up of about 120 different subjects was used. The study combined high-throughput TCR immunosequencing, statistical association of individual TCRs with disease status, and machine learning to predict cytomegalovirus infection status. In a later analysis, previously published TCR beta repertoires from fewer than 750 donors were re-analyzed and high-resolution HLA genotyping was added so that TCR occurrence patterns could be studied. Rather than using new phenotypic data, the later analysis identified candidate immune exposures from TCR beta sequences and from how often those sequences occurred across donors. In an earlier analysis of roughly 540 of the donors, high-throughput TCR beta sequencing was used to judge whether each TCR beta V gene segment behaved as functional or pseudogenic. Donor age, sex, ethnicity and CMV serostatus were collected together with the repertoire data. Genome-wide SNP genotypes for about 65% of the roughly 670 donors were used in a later genetic analysis, which treated that subset as a discovery cohort. All discovery cohort repertoires had been generated on a single sequencing platform. HLA typing covered class I and class II loci at four-digit resolution. The number of donors typed differed by locus, with about 620-630 for A, B, C, DRB1 and DQB1, roughly 520 for DQA1, 600 to 610 for DPA1, and around 430 for DPB1. Several DR-DQ haplotypes were handled as single units for association and clustering, since linkage in the cohort was strong. Among 398 genotyped donors of the cohort, an average of approximately 230,000 unique TCR beta nucleotide sequences were sequenced per donor, 15% to 20% of them non-productive. What the research found in general, with its limitations: Compared with the roughly 670-donor mean, donors in an Asian-associated ancestry cluster had fewer N-insertions in productive TCRs, according to a later genetic analysis. A few of the identified cytomegalovirus-associated TCR beta chains were confirmed in vitro to be specific for cytomegalovirus antigens. In a later analysis, around 17,000 TCR beta sequences were associated with specific HLA alleles at a false discovery rate of 0.05. The 87-base-pair reads could not distinguish some IMGT-functional V segments, including TRBV6-2 and TRBV6-3, so those segments were excluded. In a later analysis, most CMV-associated TCR beta chains were found to appear HLA-restricted, with HLA associations seemingly driven largely by CMV exposure. V-gene and J-gene trimming of TCR beta chains was associated with a missense DCLRE1C variant in a later genetic analysis, and the association was replicated in an independent cohort. Because counts were too low, roughly 18 rarely observed V segments, including chromosome 9 orphons, were left out of the earlier analysis of 587 of the donors. When HLA alleles, especially DR and DQ, strongly co-occurred, attributing TCR associations to individual alleles was difficult. Across donors, most TCR sequences were observed very rarely, whereas some public TCRs were present in many individuals. The classifier was reported to diagnose cytomegalovirus status with high specificity and sensitivity in both the original and validation cohorts. HLA typing was unavailable for some donors at each locus, so association tests used only the typed subset. The cohort was sequenced for TCR beta chains only, and without alpha or paired-chain data the features that could be detected were limited. A further reported finding was that TCR beta sequences accurately predicted the HLA-A and HLA-B alleles for most subjects in the first cohort. Immune exposure information for the cohort was limited to CMV serostatus. Roughly uniform sequencing depth across donors was assumed in presence/absence analyses, although this assumption may not hold. According to a later analysis, TCR association rates differed among HLA loci, with DRB1 alleles showing the most associated TCRs and HLA-C alleles showing the fewest. In an earlier analysis of approximately 600 of the donors, most TCR beta V segments were observed in productive rearrangements about 87% or about 30% of the time, broadly matching IMGT annotations. Linkage disequilibrium might explain the correlated functional status among segregating V segments, but an unknown experimental factor could not be ruled out. According to a later analysis, parvovirus B19, influenza, CMV and Epstein-Barr virus appeared linked to several top co-occurrence clusters. The authors suggested that the approach could potentially be generalized to other disease states and immunological phenotypes. A group of highly shared sequence variants was considered likely to be a technical artifact of the sequencing pipeline. A total of 164 TCR beta chains were listed by the study as associated with cytomegalovirus. Compared with equally common non-associated chains, HLA-associated TCR beta chains in a later analysis were more clonally expanded and had lower generation probabilities.

This clone appeared a few times. The specificity of this receptor is unknown. No base qualities exist here, and no much larger clone lies one base off it. The CDR3 spans 17 residues, from the cysteine through the phenylalanine. Of the read, only the CDR3 DNA is kept; its 51 bases are in frame from base 1. Libraries were built with the immunoSEQ multiplex PCR assay. For the multiplex PCR, a mixture combining 60 forward primers for TCR Vbeta segments and 13 reverse primers for TCR Jbeta segments was used. The CDR3 region of rearranged TCR beta genes was amplified from genomic DNA with a multiplex PCR assay. On the Illumina HiSeq System, the amplified TCR beta libraries were sequenced as 87-base-pair reads. On the study's bioinformatics: A later analysis counted 75 million to 100 million unique TCR beta chains across the 600 to 850 repertoires, and around 9.9 million of these chains were shared by at least two donors. Raw reads were error-corrected and collapsed into unique sequences by a nearest-neighbor algorithm in which closely related sequences were merged to remove PCR and sequencing errors. Alignment of CDR3 sequences to IMGT reference sequences was used to assign V, D and J gene segments. For a sequence to be retained, at least a six-nucleotide match to both a V gene segment and a J gene segment was required. A rearrangement counted as productive if the CDR3 had no stop codons and remained in frame with V and J, and every other rearrangement counted as non-productive. CDR3 was defined according to IMGT convention as the region running from the second conserved V-encoded cysteine to the conserved J-encoded phenylalanine. In an earlier analysis of some 550 of the donors, sequences lacking an unambiguous match to a single V gene segment were excluded. An earlier analysis of some 610 of the donors called V segments functional above 56.7% productive rearrangements and segregating when the between-donor standard deviation exceeded 5%. A statistical classification framework was built to diagnose cytomegalovirus status from the catalog of TCR beta chain sequences. In a later analysis, TCR nucleotide sequences were compared against IMGT/GENE-DB human TR gene sequences so that V and J genes could be assigned. In a later analysis, CDR3 sequences and most-parsimonious VDJ recombination scenarios were assigned using the TCRdist pipeline. In a later analysis, each TCR beta chain was defined by its CDR3 amino acid sequence together with its V-gene family, and reads lacking a unique V-gene family were excluded. To address suspected cross-contamination and a sequencing artifact, a later analysis removed approximately 600 highly shared, low-generation-probability nucleotide sequences. In a later analysis, a clonal expansion index was calculated for each public chain from normalized within-repertoire ranks of inferred template counts. In a later analysis, generation probabilities were computed using a VDJ recombination model fitted to out-of-frame rearrangements, and the results were checked against IGoR. In a later analysis, hypergeometric tests were used to score TCR-TCR, TCR-HLA and TCR-CMV co-occurrence, with a repertoire-size bias correction applied to TCR pairs. A later analysis estimated false discovery rates by permuting HLA or CMV assignments 20 times. In a later analysis, co-occurring TCRs were grouped using DBSCAN, with TCRdist sequence similarity added in when clustering inside HLA-allele-positive subsets. For co-occurrence clustering, repertoires with fewer than 30,000 or more than 120,000 public chains were excluded, along with four or five repertoires with anomalous nucleotide sharing. What TCRdb holds here is the immuneACCESS table cut down to in-frame rearrangements. Part of the clones is not present; checked against another copy, under half of the missing clones reflect an unresolved V gene, and the others are unexplained. That table supplies the V and J calls and clone size; D and trimming were determined from the DNA. The sample table lists a few hundred thousand clones, around 90% of them with a count of one. In total, the top ten clones hold about 1.5% of the sample.

The cohort consisted of hundreds of healthy bone marrow donors. At the time of sampling, every cohort member was nominally healthy, though immune exposures that went unrecorded were likely present. The donor was CMV seronegative and belonged to the group of around 400 seronegative cohort members. Every donor gave a peripheral blood sample, and the peripheral blood mononuclear cells from that sample were used for TCR beta sequencing. Genomic DNA was extracted from the blood cell samples with the Qiagen DNeasy Blood Extraction Kit. This receptor chain uses TRBV21-1 and TRBJ1-5. TRBV21-1 is classified as a pseudogene. The TCR originated in a girl aged 2-15 years in good health and CMV-seronegative. Sequencing was performed on PBMCs. The nucleotide sequence reads TGTGCCAGCAGCAAAGACACGGGGATGCGTAGCAATCAGCCCCAGCATTTT. The translation is CASSKDTGMRSNQPQHF.